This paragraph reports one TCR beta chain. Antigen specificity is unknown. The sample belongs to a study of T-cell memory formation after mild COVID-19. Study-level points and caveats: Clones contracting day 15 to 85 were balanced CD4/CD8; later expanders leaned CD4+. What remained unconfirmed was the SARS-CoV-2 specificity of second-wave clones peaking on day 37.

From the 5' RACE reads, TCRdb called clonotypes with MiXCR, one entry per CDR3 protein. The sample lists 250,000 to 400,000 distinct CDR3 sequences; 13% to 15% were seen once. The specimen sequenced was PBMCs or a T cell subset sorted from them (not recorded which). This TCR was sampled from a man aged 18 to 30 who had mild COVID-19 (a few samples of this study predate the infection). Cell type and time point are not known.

The CDR3 here is CASSLAPENTGELFF. DNA for the CDR3: TGCGCCAGCAGCTTGGCCCCGGAGAACACCGGGGAGCTGTTTTTT. The V call is TRBV5-1, the J call TRBJ2-2; D is uncertain. CDR3 size: 15 residues. V lost 0 bases and J 1 base, leaving 7 bases between the germline ends. From germline, CDR1 is SGHRS and CDR2 YFSETQ.